The entry that follows covers one T cell receptor beta chain sequence. The antigen is not known. The sample is drawn from a study of shared clonotypes between healthy human individuals. Findings of the study overall: Tissues were not sampled, only blood, and their repertoires likely differ. Sharing across a handful of donors was seen in 4.5% to 6.5% of naive CD4 clonotypes.

Assay execution proceeded at the deep level. Clones were sequenced by immunoSEQ multiplex PCR, and TCRdb holds only the in-frame ones, with some missing. The repertoire holds 2.3 million or so clones, roughly 93% seen once, with 0.39% in the top ten. The CDR3 loop spans 18 amino acids. The V and J ends lost 4 bases and 0 bases respectively, with 19 bases between them. Germline CDR1 and CDR2: MGHRA and YSYEKL. The chain uses TRBV4-1 and TRBJ1-5; D not certain. Sequenced material: naive CD4+ T cells from PBMCs. This sample's subset: CD45RA+ positively selected. The receptor was isolated from a man aged 18 to 30 in good health. Some clones in this sample may be carry-over from other donors' samples. CDR3 nucleotide sequence: TGCGCCAGCAGCCGAAGTCCCATACTTCTCAATAGCAATCAGCCCCAGCATTTT. Translation: CASSRSPILLNSNQPQHF.